One TCR beta chain is described in this entry. Its specific antigen is unknown. No much larger clone exists at a distance of one base, and base qualities are not known. This specimen comes from a study of lymphopenia after photon versus proton radiotherapy (dated by TCRdb to between 2017 and 2020). Background for the entire study: The immunological effects of photon versus proton radiation therapy were compared in patients with gastrointestinal tumors who developed high-grade lymphopenia. The cohort included more than 15 patients with gastrointestinal tumors who developed lymphopenia after receiving either photon or proton therapy. The goal of the study was to describe how the two radiation modalities differ in their effects on the immune system.

Receptors were amplified or captured by the immunoSEQ multiplex PCR assay. Alongside multiparametric flow cytometry, deep sequencing of rearranged TCR beta loci was used to profile the T cell repertoires. In its TCRdb copy, this immuneACCESS table keeps in-frame sequences only and misses some clones. Where compared with another copy, unresolved V genes explain less than half of these, and the others have no known cause. This sample comprises some 21,000 clones, 85% of them detected only once. The ten largest clonotypes hold over 15% of the sample. Here is what the overall study found, with its caveats: After the lymphocyte count nadir, oligoclonal expansion, especially of CD8+ Temra cells, was observed in photon-treated repertoires, and the drop in diversity was driven by this expansion. During treatment, patients who received photon therapy lost naive T cells and TCR diversity and gained effector/memory populations, whereas patients who received proton therapy remained relatively stable. The survival association was examined only in patients who died, and the authors described better survival with proton therapy as a possibility, not as a demonstrated result. Among patients across the cohort who died, overall survival time showed an inverse correlation with a larger post-nadir drop in TCR diversity.

The germline V gene supplies CDR1 LGHNA and CDR2 YSLEER. The junction carries 11 bases between V and J, which are trimmed by 0 bases and 7 bases respectively. The CDR3, from cysteine to phenylalanine, totals 14 residues. Left in the record is the CDR3 DNA by itself, 42 bases read in frame from the first base. The sample in question was peripheral blood, obtained from a patient treated with photon-based radiotherapy. The chain employs TRBV4-3 and TRBJ2-3; the D gene is perhaps TRBD2, on 6 matching bases. The sequence was collected from a man aged 55 to 69 with pancreatic cancer. The CDR3 here reads CASSQDGGENTQYF. The DNA reads TGCGCCAGCAGCCAAGACGGCGGGGAAAATACGCAGTATTTT.